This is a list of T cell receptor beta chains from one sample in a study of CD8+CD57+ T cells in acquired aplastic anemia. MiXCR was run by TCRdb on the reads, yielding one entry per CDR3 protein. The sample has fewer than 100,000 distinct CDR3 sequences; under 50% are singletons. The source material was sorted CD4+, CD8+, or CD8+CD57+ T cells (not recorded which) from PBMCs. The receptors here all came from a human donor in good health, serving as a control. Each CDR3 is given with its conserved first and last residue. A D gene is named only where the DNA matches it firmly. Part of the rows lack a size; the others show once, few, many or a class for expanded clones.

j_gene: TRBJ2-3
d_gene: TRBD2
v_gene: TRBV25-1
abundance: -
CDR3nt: TGTGCCAGCAGTGCCCTAGCGGGAGGTACGGTGTCAACAGATACGCAGTATTTT
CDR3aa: CASSALAGGTVSTDTQYF

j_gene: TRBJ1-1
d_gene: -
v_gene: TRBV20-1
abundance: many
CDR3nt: TGCAGTGCTATCTTCCCAGAGAACACTGAAGCTTTCTTT
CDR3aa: CSAIFPENTEAFF

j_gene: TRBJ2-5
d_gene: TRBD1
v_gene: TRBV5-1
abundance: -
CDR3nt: TGCGCCAGCAGTACAGGGGGCGGAATAGAGACCCAGTACTTC
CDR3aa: CASSTGGGIETQYF

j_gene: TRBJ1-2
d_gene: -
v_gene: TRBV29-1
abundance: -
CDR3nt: TGCAGCGTTGTGATAGCTAACTATGGCTACACCTTC
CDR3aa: CSVVIANYGYTF

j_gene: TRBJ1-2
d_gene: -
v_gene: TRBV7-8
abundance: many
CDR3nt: TGTGCAGCAGCGGGGGGCAGGGGAGGTGGCTACACCTTC
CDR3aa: CAAAGGRGGGYTF

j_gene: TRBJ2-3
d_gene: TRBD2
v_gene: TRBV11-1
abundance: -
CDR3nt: TGTGCCAGCAGCTTATTGGGACTAGCGGGAGCCCCAGATACGCAGTATTTT
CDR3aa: CASSLLGLAGAPDTQYF

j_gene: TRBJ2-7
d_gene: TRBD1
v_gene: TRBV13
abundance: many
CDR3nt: TGTGCCAGCAGCGGGGGACAGGAGGGAGCGACCTACGAGCAGTACTTC
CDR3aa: CASSGGQEGATYEQYF

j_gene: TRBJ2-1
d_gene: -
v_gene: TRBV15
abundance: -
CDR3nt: TGTGCCACGACTACCGGGACGTACAATGAGCAGTTCTTC
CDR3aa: CATTTGTYNEQFF

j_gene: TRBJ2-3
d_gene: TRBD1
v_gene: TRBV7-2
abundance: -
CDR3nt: TGTGCCAGCAGGGGACAGGGAGTAGATACGCAGTATTTT
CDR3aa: CASRGQGVDTQYF

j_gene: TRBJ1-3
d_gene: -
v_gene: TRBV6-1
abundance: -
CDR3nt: TGTGCCGCTGTGTTTGGAAACACCGTATATTTT
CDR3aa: CAAVFGNTVYF

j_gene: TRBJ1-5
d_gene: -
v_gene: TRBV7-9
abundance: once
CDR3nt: TGTGCCAGCAGCTTACATAATCAGCCCCAGCATTTT
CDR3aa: CASSLHNQPQHF

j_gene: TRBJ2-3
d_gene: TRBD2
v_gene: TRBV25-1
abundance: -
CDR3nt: TGTGCCAGCAGTCTCACTAGCGGGAGGGCGGCAGATACGCAGTATTTT
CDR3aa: CASSLTSGRAADTQYF

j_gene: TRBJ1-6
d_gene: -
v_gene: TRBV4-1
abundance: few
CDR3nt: TGCGCCAGCAGCCGGACACTAGGGGTAAATTCACCCCTCCACTTT
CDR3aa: CASSRTLGVNSPLHF

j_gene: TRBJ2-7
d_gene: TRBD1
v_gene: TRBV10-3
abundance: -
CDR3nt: TGTGCCATCAGTGAGCCCGACAGGGACGAGCAGTACTTC
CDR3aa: CAISEPDRDEQYF

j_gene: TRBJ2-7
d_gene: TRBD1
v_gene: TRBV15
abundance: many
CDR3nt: TGTGCCACCAGCAGAGGACAGGGGTTCTACGAGCAGTACTTC
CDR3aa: CATSRGQGFYEQYF

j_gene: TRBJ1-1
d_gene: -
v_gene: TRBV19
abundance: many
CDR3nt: TGTGCCACCTCCGACGGCGGTGAAGCTTTCTTT
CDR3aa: CATSDGGEAFF

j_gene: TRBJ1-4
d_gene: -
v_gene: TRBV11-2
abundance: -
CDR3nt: TGTGCCAGCAGCTTAGATGGAGGGTCTGCAACTAGTGAAAAACTGTTTTTT
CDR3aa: CASSLDGGSATSEKLFF

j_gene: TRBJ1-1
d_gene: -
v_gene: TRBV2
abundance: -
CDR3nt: TGTGCCAGCAGTCCGGACAGTAACACTGAAGCTTTCTTT
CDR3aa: CASSPDSNTEAFF

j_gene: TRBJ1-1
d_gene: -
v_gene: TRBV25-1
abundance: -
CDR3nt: TGTGCCAGCAGCAATTCTCGGATCACTGAAGCTTTCTTT
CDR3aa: CASSNSRITEAFF

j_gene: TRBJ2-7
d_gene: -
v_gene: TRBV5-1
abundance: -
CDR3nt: TGCGCCAGCAAACTCGACAGACACTACGAGCAGTACTTC
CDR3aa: CASKLDRHYEQYF

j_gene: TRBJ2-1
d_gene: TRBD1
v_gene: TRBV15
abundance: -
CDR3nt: TGTGCCACCAGCCCCCCGGACAGGGGGCTTGGTGTTGGACTAGCGTATGGTGAGCAGTTCTTC
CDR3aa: CATSPPDRGLGVGLAYGEQFF

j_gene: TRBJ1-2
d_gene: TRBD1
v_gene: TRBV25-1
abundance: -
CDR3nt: TGTGCCAGCAGTGACCAGACAGGGGGCAACTATGGCTACATCTTC
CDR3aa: CASSDQTGGNYGYIF

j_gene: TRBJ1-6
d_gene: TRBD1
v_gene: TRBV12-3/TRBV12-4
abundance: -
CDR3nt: TGTGCCATCCGACAGGGGGTCGATAATTCACCCCTCCACTTT
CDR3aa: CAIRQGVDNSPLHF

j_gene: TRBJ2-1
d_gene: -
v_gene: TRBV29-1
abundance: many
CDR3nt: TGCAGCGTTGAAGAAAGGAGGAATGAGCAGTTCTTC
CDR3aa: CSVEERRNEQFF

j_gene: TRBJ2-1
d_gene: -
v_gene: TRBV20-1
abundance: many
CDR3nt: TGCAGTTCGGGACCCTACAATGAGCAGTTCTTC
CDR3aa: CSSGPYNEQFF

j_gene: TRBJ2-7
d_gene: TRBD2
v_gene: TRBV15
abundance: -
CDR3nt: TGTGCCACCAGCATAGGGGGACTAGGGCGGTTCTCCTACGAGCAGTACTTC
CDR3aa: CATSIGGLGRFSYEQYF

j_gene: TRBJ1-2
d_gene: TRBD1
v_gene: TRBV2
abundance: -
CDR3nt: TGTGCCAGTACCGGGACAGTGACCTATGGCTACACCTTC
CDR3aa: CASTGTVTYGYTF

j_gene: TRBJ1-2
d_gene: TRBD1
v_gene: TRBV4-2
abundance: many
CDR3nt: TGTGCCAGCAGCCATTTCGGGACAGGCCAGAACTATGATGGCTACACCTTC
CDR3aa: CASSHFGTGQNYDGYTF

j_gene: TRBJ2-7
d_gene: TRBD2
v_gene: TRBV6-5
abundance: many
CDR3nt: TGTGCCAGCAGTTATACCAGCGGGAGTCGAGAGCAGTACTTC
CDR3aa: CASSYTSGSREQYF

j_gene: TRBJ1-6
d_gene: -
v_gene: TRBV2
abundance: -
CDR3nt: TGTGCCAGCGGCACAGAGGGATCACCCCTCCGCTTT
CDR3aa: CASGTEGSPLRF

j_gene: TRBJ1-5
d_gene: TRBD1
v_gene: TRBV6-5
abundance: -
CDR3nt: TGTGCCAGCAGTTTAGGGACAGGCGGCCAGCCCCAGCATTTT
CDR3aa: CASSLGTGGQPQHF

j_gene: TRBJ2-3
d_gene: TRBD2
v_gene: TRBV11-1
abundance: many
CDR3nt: TGTGCCAGCAGCTTCCGGGAGGGGGGAGCAACAGATACGCAGTATTTT
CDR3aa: CASSFREGGATDTQYF

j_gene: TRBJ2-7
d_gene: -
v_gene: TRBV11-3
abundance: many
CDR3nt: TGTGCCAGCGAGGCAGGCCTGAGAGATGAGCAGTACTTC
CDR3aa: CASEAGLRDEQYF

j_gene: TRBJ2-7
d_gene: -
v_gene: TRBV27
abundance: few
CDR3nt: TGTGCCAGCAGTGCCTCTCCCGGGACCTCCTACGAGCAGTACTTC
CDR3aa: CASSASPGTSYEQYF

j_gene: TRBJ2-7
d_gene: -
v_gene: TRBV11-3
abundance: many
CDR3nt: TGTGCCAGCAGCTTAACACTAGCTGGCGAGCAGTACTTC
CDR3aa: CASSLTLAGEQYF

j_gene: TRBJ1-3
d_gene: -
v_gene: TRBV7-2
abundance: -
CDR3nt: TGTGCCAGCAGCTTTCAAATCCAGGTTGGAAACACCATATATTTT
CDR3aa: CASSFQIQVGNTIYF

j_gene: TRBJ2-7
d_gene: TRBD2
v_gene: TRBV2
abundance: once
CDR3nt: TGTGCCAGCAGACTAGCGGGGGCAAAATACGAGCAGTACTTC
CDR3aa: CASRLAGAKYEQYF

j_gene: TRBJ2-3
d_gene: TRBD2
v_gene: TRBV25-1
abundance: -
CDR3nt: TGTGCCAGCAGTGCCCGAGCGGAGCGGGGGACAGATACGCAGTATTTT
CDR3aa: CASSARAERGTDTQYF

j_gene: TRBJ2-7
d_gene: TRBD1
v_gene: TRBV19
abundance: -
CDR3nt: TGTGCCAGTAGTACGACAGGGTTTCCCTACGAGCAGTACTTC
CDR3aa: CASSTTGFPYEQYF

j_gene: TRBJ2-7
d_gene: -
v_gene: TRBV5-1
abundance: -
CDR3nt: TGCGCCAGCAGCGCAGGGCCGTACGAGCAGTACTTC
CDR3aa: CASSAGPYEQYF

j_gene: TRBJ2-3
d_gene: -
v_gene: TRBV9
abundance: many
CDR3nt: TGTGCCAGCAGCTATTGGGGAACTAGCACAGATACGCAGTATTTT
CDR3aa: CASSYWGTSTDTQYF

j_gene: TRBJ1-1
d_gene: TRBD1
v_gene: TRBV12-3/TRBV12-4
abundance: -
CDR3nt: TGTGCCAGCAGTTTAGCCCCGCAGGGGGAGGCTTTCTTT
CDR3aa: CASSLAPQGEAFF

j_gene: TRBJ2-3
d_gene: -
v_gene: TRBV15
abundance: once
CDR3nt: TGTGCCACCAGCAGAAGGGGGGGGATCACTAGCACAGATACGCAGTATTTT
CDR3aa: CATSRRGGITSTDTQYF